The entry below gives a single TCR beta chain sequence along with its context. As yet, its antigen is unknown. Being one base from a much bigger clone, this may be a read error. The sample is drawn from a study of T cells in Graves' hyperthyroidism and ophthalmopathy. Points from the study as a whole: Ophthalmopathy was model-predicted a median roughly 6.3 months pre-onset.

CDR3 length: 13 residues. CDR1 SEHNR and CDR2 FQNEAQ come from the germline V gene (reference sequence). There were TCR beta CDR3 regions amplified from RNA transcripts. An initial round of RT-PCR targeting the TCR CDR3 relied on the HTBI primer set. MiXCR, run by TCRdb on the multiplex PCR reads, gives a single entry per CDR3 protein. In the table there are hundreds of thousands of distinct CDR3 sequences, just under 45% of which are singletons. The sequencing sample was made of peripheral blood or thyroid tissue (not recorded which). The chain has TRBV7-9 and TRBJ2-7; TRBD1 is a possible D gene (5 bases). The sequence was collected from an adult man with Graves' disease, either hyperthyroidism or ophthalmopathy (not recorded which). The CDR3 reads CASSMTAQGEQCF. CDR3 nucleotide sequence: TGTGCCAGCAGCATGACCGCGCAGGGCGAGCAGTGCTTC.